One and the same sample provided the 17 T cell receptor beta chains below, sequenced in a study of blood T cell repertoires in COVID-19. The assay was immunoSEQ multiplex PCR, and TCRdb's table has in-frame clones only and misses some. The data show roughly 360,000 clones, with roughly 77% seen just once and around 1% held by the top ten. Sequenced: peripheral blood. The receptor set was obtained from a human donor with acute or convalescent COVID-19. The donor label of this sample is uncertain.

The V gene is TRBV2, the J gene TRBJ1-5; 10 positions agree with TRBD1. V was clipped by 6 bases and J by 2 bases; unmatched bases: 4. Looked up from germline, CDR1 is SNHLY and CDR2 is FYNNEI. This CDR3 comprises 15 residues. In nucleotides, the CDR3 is TGTGCCAGCAGCGAGGACAGGGGGGGCAATCAGCCCCAGCATTTT. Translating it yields CASSEDRGGNQPQHF.

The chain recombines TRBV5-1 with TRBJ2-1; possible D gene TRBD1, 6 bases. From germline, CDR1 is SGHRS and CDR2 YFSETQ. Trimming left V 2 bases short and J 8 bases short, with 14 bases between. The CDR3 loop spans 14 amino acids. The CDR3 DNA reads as TGCGCCAGCAGCTTTCGACAGGCCTATGATGAGCAGTTCTTC. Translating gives CASSFRQAYDEQFF.

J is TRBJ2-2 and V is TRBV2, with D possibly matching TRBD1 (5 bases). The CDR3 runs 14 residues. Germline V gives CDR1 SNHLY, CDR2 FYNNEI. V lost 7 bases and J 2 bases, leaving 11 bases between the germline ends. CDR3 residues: CASMGRDNTGELFF. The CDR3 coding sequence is TGTGCCAGCATGGGCAGGGATAACACCGGGGAGCTGTTTTTT.

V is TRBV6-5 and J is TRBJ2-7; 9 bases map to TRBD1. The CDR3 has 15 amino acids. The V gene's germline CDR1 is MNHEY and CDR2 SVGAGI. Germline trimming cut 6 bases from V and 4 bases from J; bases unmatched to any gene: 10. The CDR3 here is CASSPTGTGKYEQYF. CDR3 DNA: TGTGCCAGCAGCCCAACCGGGACAGGGAAATACGAGCAGTACTTC.

The CDR3 DNA reads TGTGCCAGCCAAACAGGCCCGAACACCGGGGAGCTGTTTTTT. Translation gives CASQTGPNTGELFF. This sequence joins TRBV27 and TRBJ2-2; D is perhaps TRBD1 (5 bases). The CDR3 is made up of 14 amino acids. CDR1 and CDR2 (germline): MNHEY, SMNVEV (reference sequence). Trimming stripped 8 bases from V and 0 bases from J, with 10 bases between.

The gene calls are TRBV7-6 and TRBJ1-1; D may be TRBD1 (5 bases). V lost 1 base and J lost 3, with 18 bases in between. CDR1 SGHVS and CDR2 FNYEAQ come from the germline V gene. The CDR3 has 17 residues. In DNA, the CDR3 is TGTGCCAGCAGCTTAGAAGGGGCTCACATGCGCGACACTGAAGCTTTCTTT. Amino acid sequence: CASSLEGAHMRDTEAFF.

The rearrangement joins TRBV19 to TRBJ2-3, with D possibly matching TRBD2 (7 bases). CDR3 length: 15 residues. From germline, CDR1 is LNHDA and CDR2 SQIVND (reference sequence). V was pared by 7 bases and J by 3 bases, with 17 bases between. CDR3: CASKRGAGETDTQYF. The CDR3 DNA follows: TGTGCCAGTAAGAGGGGGGCGGGGGAAACAGATACGCAGTATTTT.

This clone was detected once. CDR3 loop: CASSPRGQGRKGETQYF. The CDR3 region has the DNA TGTGCCAGCAGCCCCCGGGGACAGGGGCGCAAGGGAGAGACCCAGTACTTC. The chain is built from TRBV21-1 and TRBJ2-5; TRBD1, the table's D call, was not compared with the DNA. TRBV21-1 is termed a pseudogene. The CDR3 has 17 residues.

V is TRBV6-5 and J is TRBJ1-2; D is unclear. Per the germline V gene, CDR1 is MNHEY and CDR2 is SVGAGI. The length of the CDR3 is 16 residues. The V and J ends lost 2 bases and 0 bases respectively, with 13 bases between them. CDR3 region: CASSYGFGGTNYGYTF. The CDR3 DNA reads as TGTGCCAGCAGTTACGGGTTCGGAGGGACTAACTATGGCTACACCTTC.

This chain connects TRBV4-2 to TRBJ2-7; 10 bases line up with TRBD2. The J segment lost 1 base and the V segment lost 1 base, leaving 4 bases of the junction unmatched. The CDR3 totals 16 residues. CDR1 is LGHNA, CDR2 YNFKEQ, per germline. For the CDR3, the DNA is TGTGCCAGCAGCCAAGCTGCTAGCGGGGGATCCTACGAGCAGTACTTC. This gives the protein CASSQAASGGSYEQYF.

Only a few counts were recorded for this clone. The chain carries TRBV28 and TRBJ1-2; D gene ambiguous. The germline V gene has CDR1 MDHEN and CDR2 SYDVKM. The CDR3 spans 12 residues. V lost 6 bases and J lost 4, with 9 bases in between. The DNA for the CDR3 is TGTGCCAGCAGGGCGGATCCCTATGGCTACACCTTC. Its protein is CASRADPYGYTF.

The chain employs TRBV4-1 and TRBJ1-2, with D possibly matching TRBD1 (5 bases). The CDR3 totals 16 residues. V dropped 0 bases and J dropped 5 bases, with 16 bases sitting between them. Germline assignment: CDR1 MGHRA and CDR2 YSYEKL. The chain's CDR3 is CASSQDLRGLEYGYTF. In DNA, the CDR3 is TGCGCCAGCAGCCAAGATCTAAGGGGACTGGAGTATGGCTACACCTTC.

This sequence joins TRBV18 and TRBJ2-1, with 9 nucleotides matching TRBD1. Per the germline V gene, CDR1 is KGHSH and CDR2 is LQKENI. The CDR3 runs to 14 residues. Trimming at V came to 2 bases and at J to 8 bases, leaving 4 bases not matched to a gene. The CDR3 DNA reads TGTGCCAGCTCACCAGGGACAGGGAGCTATGAGCAGTTCTTC. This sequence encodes CASSPGTGSYEQFF.

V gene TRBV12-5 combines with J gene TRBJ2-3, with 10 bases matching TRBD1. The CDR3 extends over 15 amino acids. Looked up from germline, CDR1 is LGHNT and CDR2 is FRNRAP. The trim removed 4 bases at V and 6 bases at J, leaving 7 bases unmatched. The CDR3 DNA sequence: TGTGCTAGTGGTTATGGACAGGGGGACTTCGATACGCAGTATTTT. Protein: CASGYGQGDFDTQYF.

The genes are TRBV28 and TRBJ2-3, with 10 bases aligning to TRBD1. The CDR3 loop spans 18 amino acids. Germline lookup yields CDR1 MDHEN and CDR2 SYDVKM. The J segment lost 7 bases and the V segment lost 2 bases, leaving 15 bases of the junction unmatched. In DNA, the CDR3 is TGTGCCAGCAGTTTAGGACAGGGGGTGTCTCCCCGGGGGTATACGCAGTATTTT. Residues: CASSLGQGVSPRGYTQYF.

The DNA of the CDR3 is TGTGCCAGCAGGATACTAGCGGGAGGCCGAACAGATACGCAGTATTTT. As protein: CASRILAGGRTDTQYF. The rearrangement uses TRBV2 and TRBJ2-3, with 12 bases that match TRBD2. Germline CDR1 reads SNHLY; CDR2 reads FYNNEI. The CDR3 consists of 16 residues. V lost 6 bases, J lost 3 bases, and 7 bases stayed unmatched.

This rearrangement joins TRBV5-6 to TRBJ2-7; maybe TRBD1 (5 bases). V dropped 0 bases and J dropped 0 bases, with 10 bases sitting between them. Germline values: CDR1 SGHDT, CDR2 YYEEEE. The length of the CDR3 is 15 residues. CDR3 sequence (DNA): TGTGCCAGCAGCTTGGGACAGCGTAGCTCCTACGAGCAGTACTTC. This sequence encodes CASSLGQRSSYEQYF.